This TCR beta chain comes out of a study of shared clonotypes between healthy human individuals. This clone was seen only a few times. Its antigen is not identified. Healthy HIV-negative adults with no recent acute infections or vaccinations were recruited as donors. Trimming removed 7 bases from V and 1 base from J, with 13 bases in between. The germline V gene encodes CDR1 SQVTM and CDR2 ANQGSEA. CDR3 length: 14 amino acids. Findings and limits, study-wide: Collection of samples was limited to blood; tissue repertoires likely differ.

Authors' processing steps: Junction-only sequences produced by ImmunoSEQ had no quality scores, so filtering differed. Profiling relied on immunoSEQ multiplex PCR, and the TCRdb table lists in-frame clones only, not all of them. V and J calls and clone size follow that table, whereas D and trimming were derived from the DNA. The sample lists 600,000 to 800,000 clones; approximately 72% were seen once. The sequence was collected from a woman in her twenties or thirties in good health. Sequencing input: memory CD4+ T cells sorted from blood. As for subset: CD45RA-negative fraction. The chain is built from TRBV29-1 and TRBJ2-2; D possibly uses TRBD1 or TRBD2 (5 bases each). CDR3 sequence: CSATGPMNTGELFF. The CDR3 nucleotides are TGCAGCGCTACGGGACCGATGAACACCGGGGAGCTGTTTTTT.